This TCR beta chain comes out of a study of cytomegalovirus exposure and HLA in healthy donors. This CDR3 is 13 amino acids long. Germline V gene data show CDR1 as LGHNA and CDR2 as YNFKEQ. V lost 1 base, J lost 6 bases, and 10 bases lay in between. This clone turned up a few times. The PCR ran on 60 Vbeta and 13 Jbeta primers. Assay used: immunoSEQ multiplex PCR; TCRdb lists only in-frame clones, some missing. This sample has about 43,000 clones, with roughly 77% found just once. The chain has TRBV4-2 and TRBJ2-7; D unclear. The receptor comes from a man under 40 in good health and CMV-seronegative. Material: PBMCs. In DNA form, the CDR3 reads TGTGCCAGCAGCCAAGCCGTTCTGCGCGAGCAGTACTTC. Protein: CASSQAVLREQYF.